This entry lists 18 T cell receptor beta chains sequenced from one sample in a study of blood T cell repertoires in COVID-19. Using immunoSEQ multiplex PCR, the repertoire was profiled, and TCRdb retains in-frame clones only, with some absent. This table has around 190,000 clones, 80% to 85% appearing once. The sequenced sample consisted of PBMCs or T cells enriched from blood (not recorded which). These receptors were taken from a woman aged 30 to 39 who had been exposed to COVID-19.

The rearrangement links TRBV9 to TRBJ1-2, with TRBD1 as a possible D gene (5 bases). This CDR3 comprises 16 residues. Per germline, CDR1 SGDLS and CDR2 YYNGEE. V was clipped by 4 bases and J by 8 bases, with 24 bases between them. CDR3 residues: CASSSQGEGRREGYTF. The DNA for the CDR3 is TGTGCCAGCAGCTCCCAAGGGGAGGGCAGGCGGGAGGGCTACACCTTC.

The chain joins TRBV6-6 to TRBJ1-2, with 9 bases lining up with TRBD1. V dropped 4 bases and J dropped 4; count of bases not matched to a gene: 10. The CDR3 covers 16 residues. Per the germline V gene, CDR1 is MNHNY and CDR2 is SVGAGI (reference sequence). CDR3 region: CASSFLQGAHGYGYTF. The CDR3 bases are TGTGCCAGCAGTTTCCTACAGGGGGCGCACGGCTATGGCTACACCTTC.

The chain links TRBV18 to TRBJ2-2; 8 bases map to TRBD1. The CDR3 totals 15 residues. CDR1 is KGHSH, CDR2 LQKENI, per germline. J lost 4 bases, V lost 3 bases, and 4 bases had no gene match. The CDR3 DNA follows: TGTGCCAGCTCACCTCTGGACAGGGTCACCGGGGAGCTGTTTTTT. Translated, it gives CASSPLDRVTGELFF.

This chain connects TRBV7-2 to TRBJ1-1; no reliable D call. The CDR3 has 14 residues. Germline V gene sequence: CDR1 SGHTA, CDR2 FQGNSA. The V end was cut by 1 base, the J end by 3 bases, with 9 bases between. CDR3 sequence (DNA): TGTGCCAGCAGCTTAGTAGTTGGAGACACTGAAGCTTTCTTT. Translated, it gives CASSLVVGDTEAFF. The full variable domain, its missing parts supplied by reference TRBV7-2 and TRBJ1-1, is GAGVSQSPSNKVTEKGKDVELRCDPISGHTALYWYRQSLGQGLEFLIYFQGNSAPDKSGLPSDRFSAERTGGSVSTLTIQRTQQEDSAVYLCASSLVVGDTEAFFGQGTRLTVV.

In this sample, this clone turned up once. The chain has TRBV5-8 and TRBJ1-5; the match to TRBD1 covers 7 bases. With 4 bases clipped from V and 9 bases from J, the junction kept 16 bases outside the gene matches. CDR3 size: 16 residues. Per the germline V gene, CDR1 is SGHTS and CDR2 is YDEGEE. The CDR3 nucleotides are TGTGCCAGCAGCCAGAGGACAGGACCGGGTTCGCGGCCCCAGCATTTT. Encoded protein: CASSQRTGPGSRPQHF.

V is TRBV11-3 and J is TRBJ1-1; perhaps TRBD1 as D (5 bases). Trimming removed 1 base from V and 8 bases from J, with 11 bases in between. This CDR3 has 13 residues. Germline lookup yields CDR1 SGHNT and CDR2 YENEEA. The CDR3 region has the DNA TGTGCCAGCAGCTTAGGTCCGAACAGGGAAGCTTTCTTT. This gives the protein CASSLGPNREAFF.

The CDR3 loop is CASSPTTEETQYF. In DNA form, the CDR3 reads TGTGCCAGCTCTCCGACGACAGAAGAGACCCAGTACTTC. The chain couples TRBV18 to TRBJ2-5; D is possibly TRBD1 (5 bases). This CDR3 is 13 amino acids long. Germline V gene lookup returns CDR1 KGHSH and CDR2 LQKENI. The V gene lost 6 bases and the J gene lost 3 bases, with 11 bases spanning the gap. The whole variable domain, remainder taken from reference TRBV18 and TRBJ2-5, is NAGVMQNPRHLVRRRGQEARLRCSPMKGHSHVYWYRQLPEEGLKFMVYLQKENIIDESGMPKERFSAEFPKEGPSILRIQQVVRGDSAAYFCASSPTTEETQYFGPGTRLLVL.

The chain joins TRBV5-5 to TRBJ2-7, with D possibly being TRBD1 (5 bases). Per germline, CDR1 SGHKS and CDR2 YYEKEE (reference sequence). CDR3 length: 14 residues. V gave up 3 bases and J gave up 5 bases, with 15 bases separating them. CDR3 region: CASSSDRILDEQYF. For the CDR3, the DNA is TGTGCCAGCAGCTCTGACAGAATCCTTGACGAGCAGTACTTC.

In DNA, the CDR3 is TGTGCCAGCAGTTCGAGGGGGACAGATACGCAGTATTTT. Translation gives CASSSRGTDTQYF. The rearrangement uses TRBV27 and TRBJ2-3; TRBD1 is a possible D gene (6 bases). The V gene lost 4 bases and the J gene lost 3 bases, with 8 bases spanning the gap. CDR1 is MNHEY, CDR2 SMNVEV, per germline (reference sequence). CDR3 length: 13 residues.

The rearrangement joins TRBV12-3 or TRBV12-4 to TRBJ1-6; 7 bases match TRBD1. This CDR3 contains 12 residues. Trimming removed 9 bases from V and 7 bases from J; junction bases left unmatched: 3. CDR3 nucleotides: TGTGCCAGTCGACAGGGAAATTCACCCCTCCACTTT. Amino acids: CASRQGNSPLHF.

The chain recombines TRBV19 with TRBJ1-5; the D gene is possibly TRBD1 (6 bases). Deletions cut 2 bases from V and 0 bases from J, with 14 bases between. This CDR3 region has 17 residues. The germline CDR1 and CDR2 sequences are LNHDA and SQIVND (reference sequence). DNA for the CDR3: TGTGCCAGTAGTATAAGGGGGGGCGGTTATAGCAATCAGCCCCAGCATTTT. Its protein product is CASSIRGGGYSNQPQHF.

This sequence joins TRBV29-1 and TRBJ2-1, with 9 bases identical to TRBD2. The V and J ends lost 6 bases and 6 bases, in that order; junction bases with no gene match: 15. Per the germline V gene, CDR1 is SQVTM and CDR2 is ANQGSEA. CDR3 length: 16 amino acids. The CDR3 region is CSVLTTAGGRINEQFF. The CDR3 bases are TGCAGCGTACTGACCACTGCGGGGGGGCGGATCAATGAGCAGTTCTTC.

This chain uses TRBV18 with TRBJ2-7; 10 bases agree with TRBD1. V shed 11 bases, J shed 2 bases, and the junction held 6 bases outside the gene matches. The germline V gene has CDR1 KGHSH and CDR2 LQKENI. The CDR3 totals 13 residues. This CDR3 is CAFGGQGAYEQYF. DNA of the CDR3: TGTGCCTTTGGCGGACAGGGGGCCTACGAGCAGTACTTC.

The genes are TRBV4-1 and TRBJ1-4; a possible D gene is TRBD1 (6 bases). V was pared by 4 bases and J by 4 bases, with 16 bases between. This CDR3 is 16 amino acids long. Germline V gene sequence: CDR1 MGHRA, CDR2 YSYEKL. In DNA, the CDR3 is TGCGCCAGCAGCCGGGTTGGGACACCGATTAATGAAAAACTGTTTTTT. Translated: CASSRVGTPINEKLFF.

The chain has TRBV6-5 and TRBJ1-4; 8 bases map to TRBD1. Germline CDR1 and CDR2: MNHEY and SVGAGI. The CDR3 length is 14 residues. With 6 bases clipped from V and 8 bases from J, the junction kept 8 bases outside the gene matches. The DNA for the CDR3 is TGTGCCAGCAGCATAGGACAGGGCTGGGAAAAACTGTTTTTT. Its translation: CASSIGQGWEKLFF.

This clone appeared a single time. V gene TRBV27 combines with J gene TRBJ2-7; 9 nucleotides line up with TRBD1. This CDR3 has 16 residues. CDR1 MNHEY and CDR2 SMNVEV come from the germline V gene (reference sequence). J gave up 5 bases and V 5 bases, and 13 bases lay outside the gene matches. CDR3 bases: TGTGCCAGCAGTACCGTCGGGACAGGGAAAGAGGACGAGCAGTACTTC. Translation gives CASSTVGTGKEDEQYF.

The chain has TRBV14 and TRBJ1-1; no definite D call. The CDR3 is made up of 14 amino acids. Germline CDR1 reads SGHDN; CDR2 reads FVKESK. V lost 4 bases, J lost 5 bases, and 14 bases lay in between. This CDR3 reads CASSPAVGFTEAFF. CDR3 in DNA: TGTGCCAGCAGCCCCGCGGTCGGATTTACTGAAGCTTTCTTT. Full variable domain (rest looked up from reference TRBV14 and TRBJ1-1): EAGVTQFPSHSVIEKGQTVTLRCDPISGHDNLYWYRRVMGKEIKFLLHFVKESKQDESGMPNNRFLAERTGGTYSTLKVQPAELEDSGVYFCASSPAVGFTEAFFGQGTRLTVV.

This chain joins TRBV7-8 and TRBJ1-3; D is perhaps TRBD1 (6 bases). The germline V gene encodes CDR1 SGHVS and CDR2 FQNEAQ. This CDR3 spans 15 amino acids. V was shortened by 8 bases and J by 0 bases, with 14 bases between the two germline ends. As DNA, the CDR3 is TGTGCCAGCGCTGTTCAGGGGAGCTCTGGAAACACCATATATTTT. It yields the protein CASAVQGSSGNTIYF.